This paragraph covers one T cell receptor (beta chain) sequence. The ends were cut back, 6 bases at V and 3 bases at J, with 19 bases in the middle. The CDR3 has 16 amino acids. Germline CDR1 MDHEN, CDR2 SYDVKM. The data belong to a study of T cells in Graves' hyperthyroidism and ophthalmopathy. Amplification of TCR beta CDR3 regions used RNA as the template. The HTBI set primed first-round TCR CDR3 RT-PCR. TCRdb analysed the multiplex PCR reads with MiXCR anew, one entry per CDR3 protein. The data contain about 260,000 distinct CDR3 sequences, 22% of them seen just once; the ten biggest clones take up 50% to 75%. Ophthalmopathy patients had Clinical Activity Score at least 3, NOSPECS grade at least 4, duration under 3 months.

Material: blood. This sequence joins TRBV28 and TRBJ2-3; TRBD2 is a possible D gene (5 bases). This sequence was found in a young man with Graves' ophthalmopathy. Here the CDR3 DNA reads TGTGCCAGCAGCCCTGCCCAGAGGGCCGGTACAGATACGCAGTATTTT. Protein sequence: CASSPAQRAGTDTQYF.